Listed here are 21 T cell receptor beta chains from one sample, sequenced in a study of low-dose radiotherapy and immunotherapy resistance in tumors. TRAV and TRBV primers primed cDNA for both TCRalpha and TCRbeta. The authors amplified TCRs for approximately 18 PCR cycles with a constant-region primer and a V-primer adapter. TCRdb reanalysed the reads using MiXCR and keeps one entry per CDR3 protein. The data contain around 80,000 distinct CDR3 sequences, around 18% of them singletons. The sample's time point: before trial treatment. The sequenced sample was PBMCs, obtained before treatment. The receptor source for this set is a male donor with prostate cancer.

This clonotype was observed at least ten times. The CDR3 region is CASSLGGGLVEQFF. The CDR3 DNA follows: TGTGCCAGCAGCTTGGGGGGGGGACTAGTTGAGCAGTTCTTC. This chain joins TRBV5-4 and TRBJ2-1, with 8 bases fitting TRBD2. With 0 bases clipped from V and 9 bases from J, the junction kept 5 bases outside the gene matches. CDR1 is SGHNT and CDR2 is YYREEE in the germline V gene (reference sequence). This CDR3 has 14 amino acids. The variable domain in full, completed from reference TRBV5-4 and TRBJ2-1, reads ETGVTQSPTHLIKTRGQQVTLRCSSQSGHNTVSWYQQALGQGPQFIFQYYREEENGRGNFPPRFSGLQFPNYSSELNVNALELDDSALYLCASSLGGGLVEQFFGPGTRLTVL.

This clonotype appeared many times. V gene TRBV11-3 combines with J gene TRBJ1-1; D may be TRBD1 (5 bases). Germline lookup yields CDR1 SGHNT and CDR2 YENEEA. This CDR3 has 15 residues. The V and J ends lost 0 bases and 4 bases respectively, with 12 bases between them. CDR3 bases: TGTGCCAGCAGCTTAGACGCGAAAAGGGGCACTGAAGCTTTCTTT. This encodes CASSLDAKRGTEAFF.

A word on this clonotype: A far larger clone is off by one base, so a read error is likely. V usage is TRBV3-1 and J usage is TRBJ2-1; 9 bases are shared with TRBD1. Losses at the gene ends were 4 bases for V and 10 bases for J; bases not matched to a gene: 20. The germline V gene encodes CDR1 LGHDT and CDR2 YNNKEL (reference sequence). This CDR3 spans 18 amino acids. CDR3 DNA: TGTGCCAGCAGCCCCACGGGCTGGGGACAGGGTAGCTCCTACGAGCAGTTCTTC. This sequence encodes CASSPTGWGQGSSYEQFF.

This clonotype occurred a few times. This sequence joins TRBV4-3 and TRBJ2-2; D call uncertain. This CDR3 comprises 17 residues. V was shortened by 0 bases and J by 1 base, with 12 bases between the two germline ends. Looked up from germline, CDR1 is LGHNA and CDR2 is YSLEER. CDR3 residues: CASSQDTQVWNTGELFF. The CDR3 DNA follows: TGCGCCAGCAGCCAAGATACGCAGGTCTGGAACACCGGGGAGCTGTTTTTT.

This clonotype came up many times. The rearrangement links TRBV14 to TRBJ1-6, with D possibly being TRBD1 (5 bases). The germline CDR1 and CDR2 sequences are SGHDN and FVKESK. The V end was cut by 1 base, the J end by 5 bases, with 12 bases between. The CDR3 covers 16 residues. The CDR3 loop is CASSQVRGTNNSPLHF. Here the CDR3 DNA reads TGTGCCAGCAGCCAAGTAAGGGGCACTAATAATTCACCCCTCCACTTT.

Comments on this clonotype: A single base separates this from a much larger clone, so it may be a read error. This chain links TRBV18 with TRBJ2-2; 8 nucleotides agree with TRBD1. V gave up 8 bases and J gave up 6 bases; unmatched junction bases: 14. The CDR3 consists of 16 residues. Germline-derived CDR1 and CDR2 are KGHSH and LQKENI. DNA of the CDR3: TGTGCCAGCAGCCCTAGACCCGGACAGGGCCCCGGGGAGCTGTTTTTT. Protein: CASSPRPGQGPGELFF.

This clonotype has at least ten counts. The CDR3 sequence is CASSTPPGRASYNEQFF. The CDR3 coding sequence is TGTGCCAGTAGTACCCCCCCCGGGCGGGCCTCCTACAATGAGCAGTTCTTC. The chain employs TRBV19 and TRBJ2-1; maybe TRBD2 (5 bases). The CDR3 totals 17 residues. The V end was cut by 4 bases, the J end by 0 bases, with 16 bases between. Per the germline V gene, CDR1 is LNHDA and CDR2 is SQIVND (reference sequence).

Turning to this clonotype: The CDR3 carries no conserved terminal phenylalanine or tryptophan, so it likely arises from a read error. The chain recombines TRBV6-8 with TRBJ1-1; D is perhaps TRBD1 (5 bases). The V gene's germline CDR1 is MNHGY and CDR2 SAAAGT. Between the trimmed V and J ends, which lost 6 bases and 8 bases, there was a span of 22 bases. CDR3 length equals 15 residues. The CDR3 coding sequence is TGTGCCAGCAGATACGCAGTCAGACAGACCACGGAAGCTTTCGTT. It yields the protein CASRYAVRQTTEAFV.

This clonotype occurred many times. The CDR3 DNA reads TGTGCCAGCTCACCGCGGACCGAAACAACTAATGAAAAACTGTTTTTT. This encodes CASSPRTETTNEKLFF. This rearrangement joins TRBV18 to TRBJ1-4, with D unresolved. The ends were cut back, 3 bases at V and 0 bases at J, with 11 bases in the middle. This CDR3 is 16 amino acids long. Per germline, CDR1 KGHSH and CDR2 LQKENI.

This clonotype was observed many times. The V call is TRBV10-3, the J call TRBJ1-1, with a tentative D call TRBD1 (6 bases). CDR1 and CDR2 from the germline V gene are ENHRY and SYGVKD. Trimming removed 3 bases at V and 6 bases at J, with 26 bases between. This CDR3 has 18 residues. The CDR3 nucleotides are TGTGCCATCAGTGAAGGACAGCTTAAAGGGCCAATGGACGCTGAAGCTTTCTTT. It translates to CAISEGQLKGPMDAEAFF.

In this sample, this clonotype turned up many times. V is TRBV23-1 and J is TRBJ1-3; D gene unclear. TRBV23-1 is assigned to the ORF class and has an uncertain function. V was trimmed by 6 bases and J by 4 bases, leaving 10 bases between them. The CDR3 spans 13 residues. CDR3 loop: CASREESGNTIYF. The CDR3, as DNA: TGCGCCAGCAGGGAAGAGTCGGGAAACACCATATATTTT.

Many counts were recorded for this clonotype. V usage is TRBV7-8 and J usage is TRBJ2-3; unclear D gene. The V gene lost 2 bases and the J gene lost 5 bases, with 8 bases spanning the gap. Germline V gene sequence: CDR1 SGHVS, CDR2 FQNEAQ. The CDR3 contains 13 residues. CDR3 sequence (DNA): TGTGCCAGCAGCTTATTCCGGAGAGATACGCAGTATTTT. Its translation is CASSLFRRDTQYF.

This clonotype was recorded a few times. This chain uses TRBV28 with TRBJ1-2, with D possibly being TRBD1 (5 bases). This CDR3 region has 15 residues. V lost 5 bases to trimming and J lost 8 bases, with 21 bases between them. CDR1 MDHEN and CDR2 SYDVKM come from the germline V gene. The CDR3 loop reads CASSRTETASGGYTF. The CDR3 DNA reads as TGTGCCAGCAGTCGGACCGAGACAGCCAGCGGGGGCTACACCTTC.

The genes are TRBV5-1 and TRBJ2-3; D unresolved. The CDR3 extends over 14 amino acids. Germline V gives CDR1 SGHRS, CDR2 YFSETQ. With 0 bases removed from V and 2 bases from J, the gap between germline ends came to 7 bases. CDR3 loop: CASSLDSPTDTQYF. CDR3 coding DNA: TGCGCCAGCAGCTTGGACTCGCCCACAGATACGCAGTATTTT.

In regard to this clonotype: One junction end does not reproduce the germline sequence, and a read error may be involved. The gene calls are TRBV19 and TRBJ2-1; no firm D call. The germline CDR1 and CDR2 sequences are LNHDA and SQIVND (reference sequence). This CDR3 has 11 amino acids. The CDR3 spells CASSIGDERFF. The CDR3 DNA sequence: TGTGCCAGTAGTATAGGCGATGAGCGGTTCTTC.

Of note for this clonotype: One end of the junction varies from germline; a read error may be responsible. V gene TRBV19 combines with J gene TRBJ2-1, with 9 bases fitting TRBD2. CDR1 and CDR2 (germline): LNHDA, SQIVND (reference sequence). The CDR3 is 16 amino acids. DNA for the CDR3: TGCGCCAGTAGTATTCAGGCGGGAGGGCCGGTCAATGAGCAGTTCTTC. Translating gives CASSIQAGGPVNEQFF.

This clonotype occurred many times. The V gene is TRBV20-1, the J gene TRBJ2-1; either TRBD1 or TRBD2 may supply D (5 bases each). Germline V lookup: CDR1 DFQATT, CDR2 SNEGSKA (reference sequence). Trimming removed 8 bases from V and 1 base from J, with 9 bases in between. The CDR3 totals 12 residues. CDR3 sequence: CSSEGSYNEQFF. The CDR3 DNA reads TGCAGTTCTGAGGGGTCCTACAATGAGCAGTTCTTC.

Ten or more counts support this clonotype. The chain combines TRBV29-1 with TRBJ2-3, with a tentative D call TRBD2 (7 bases). This CDR3 has 16 amino acids. Trimming took off 1 base at V and 2 bases at J, with 16 bases between the two ends. CDR1 and CDR2 (germline): SQVTM, ANQGSEA. CDR3 sequence: CSVEGRSAGATDTQYF. CDR3 bases: TGCAGCGTTGAAGGGCGTTCGGCGGGGGCCACAGATACGCAGTATTTT.

This clonotype was seen at least ten times. The J gene is TRBJ2-2, the V gene TRBV11-2, with D possibly being TRBD2 (5 bases). The CDR3 runs to 16 residues. V shed 6 bases and J shed 1 base, with 15 bases lying between them. CDR1 and CDR2 (germline): SGHAT, FQNNGV. CDR3 sequence reads: CASSPLRGRNTGELFF. The CDR3 coding sequence is TGTGCCAGCAGTCCCCTTCGAGGGCGGAACACCGGGGAGCTGTTTTTT.

This clonotype was seen ten or more times. The V and J genes are TRBV21-1 and TRBJ2-1; the table's D gene call, TRBD2, was not cross checked with the DNA. TRBV21-1 has pseudogene status. The CDR3 has 19 residues. This chain's CDR3 is CASSKALSGGRSSYNEQFF. In DNA form, the CDR3 reads TGTGCCAGCAGCAAAGCGCTGAGCGGGGGTAGGAGCTCCTACAATGAGCAGTTCTTC.

The rearrangement joins TRBV5-1 to TRBJ2-7; maybe TRBD1 (5 bases). The CDR3 is 14 residues long. CDR1 is SGHRS and CDR2 is YFSETQ in the germline V gene. Deletions cut 4 bases from V and 0 bases from J, with 11 bases between. The CDR3 is CASSLQESSYEQYF. The CDR3 DNA reads TGCGCCAGCAGCCTACAGGAGAGCTCCTACGAGCAGTACTTC.